This T cell receptor beta chain was identified in a study of T cell repertoires in cytomegalovirus infection (dated by TCRdb to about 2019). As for the study more broadly: Donor HLA type was relevant to the analysis, as public TCR beta signatures indicated carriage of CMV infection together with the matching HLA type. Results and caveats for the whole study, not just this receptor: The ex vivo response was dominated by HLA-C-restricted CMV-specific TCR beta clonotypes, and the single most frequent clonotype in two of eight donors was supplied by these HLA-C-restricted clonotypes. In both this cohort and an independent roughly 350-donor cohort, the cumulative frequency of public TCR beta family members distinguished carriers of CMV infection plus the relevant HLA type.

Trimming accounts for 0 bases at V and 5 bases at J, while the number of junction bases matched to no gene is 2. The CDR3 starts with the cysteine, ends with the phenylalanine, and has 15 residues. The only DNA kept is the CDR3, 45 bases in frame from the first base. From a lookup of the germline V gene, CDR1 and CDR2 are SGDLS and YYNGEE. As for this clonotype: What antigen it recognizes has not been identified. Base qualities are missing; no much larger clone stands one base away.

The listed sequencing device is Illumina HiSeq 1500. The public reads were reprocessed in TCRdb via fastp at Q25 and MiXCR, keeping in-frame beta chains. Rows merge per CDR3 protein into single entries with the most common DNA and genes. This sample is represented by about 330,000 distinct CDR3 sequences; approximately 9.5% of them were singletons. The top ten constitute around 4.5% of the sample. The specimen was PBMCs. The origin of this receptor is a human donor in good health (CMV status not recorded). Some clones in this sample may be carry-over from other donors' samples. The rearrangement combines TRBV9 with TRBJ2-1; TRBD2 fits 10 bases in the junction. The DNA reads as follows: TGTGCCAGCAGCGTAGCACTAGCGGGGAACAATGAGCAGTTCTTC. Its amino acids are CASSVALAGNNEQFF.